These 7 T cell receptor beta chains originate from one sample sequenced in a study of blood T cell repertoires in COVID-19 (dated by TCRdb to the early 2020s). Receptor libraries were prepared by the immunoSEQ multiplex PCR assay. The source is immuneACCESS, and TCRdb retained only in-frame sequences with V and J called. Part of the clones is not carried over; for the studies checked, unresolved V genes explain less than half of this, and the remainder is unexplained. This sample has just over 300,000 clones in its table, and 85% to 90% of those were observed once. Over 3.5% of the sample is held by the ten biggest clonotypes. Material: PBMCs or T cells enriched from blood (not recorded which). Receptors were obtained from a man in his thirties or forties who had recovered from COVID-19.

J is TRBJ2-3 and V is TRBV7-2; the match to TRBD2 covers 7 bases. The CDR3 is 16 amino acids. The V gene end was trimmed by 3 bases and the J gene end by 2 bases; junction bases not matched to a gene: 8. The germline gives CDR1 SGHTA, CDR2 FQGNSA. The CDR3 DNA follows: TGTGCCAGCAGCTTCCAACCTAGCGGCATCACAGATACGCAGTATTTT. This codes for CASSFQPSGITDTQYF.

The V and J genes are TRBV7-9 and TRBJ2-1, with 8 bases that match TRBD1. Germline V CDR1 and CDR2: SEHNR, FQNEAQ (reference sequence). There are 14 residues in the CDR3. Losses at the gene ends were 5 bases for V and 6 bases for J; bases not matched to a gene: 6. The CDR3 is CASSPGGAINEQFF. The CDR3, as DNA: TGTGCCAGCAGCCCAGGGGGCGCGATCAATGAGCAGTTCTTC.

The chain uses TRBV18 and TRBJ2-3, with D hard to call. Trimming pared 3 bases from V and 6 bases from J, leaving 7 bases between. Germline V gives CDR1 KGHSH, CDR2 LQKENI. The CDR3 sequence is 12 residues long. CDR3 sequence: CASSPRRDTQYF. In DNA, the CDR3 is TGTGCCAGCTCACCTAGGCGGGATACGCAGTATTTT.

This chain connects TRBV11-2 to TRBJ2-7, with TRBD2 matching over 12 bases. The CDR3 totals 15 residues. V trimming: 6 bases; J trimming: 4 bases; junction bases outside the gene matches: 7. Germline V gene sequence: CDR1 SGHAT, CDR2 FQNNGV. CDR3 sequence reads: CASRKPGLAGYEQYF. Here the CDR3 DNA reads TGTGCCAGCAGAAAACCGGGACTAGCGGGTTACGAGCAGTACTTC.

The CDR3 DNA reads as TGTGCCAGCAGTTCCCGGACTAGCGGGGGCACAGATACGCAGTATTTT. As protein: CASSSRTSGGTDTQYF. V gene TRBV6-5 combines with J gene TRBJ2-3; 12 bases align to TRBD2. From germline, CDR1 is MNHEY and CDR2 SVGAGI. The CDR3 length is 16 residues. V shed 4 bases and J 1 base; nucleotides not matched to a gene: 3.

The V call is TRBV6-5, the J call TRBJ1-1; TRBD1 matches 7 bases. CDR1 is MNHEY and CDR2 is SVGAGI in the germline V gene. The CDR3 is 12 amino acids. The V gene end was trimmed by 6 bases and the J gene end by 8 bases; junction bases not matched to a gene: 6. The CDR3 sequence: CASRPRDREAFF. Here the CDR3 DNA reads TGTGCCAGCAGACCCCGGGACAGAGAAGCTTTCTTT.

The chain recombines TRBV5-1 with TRBJ1-4; the match to TRBD1 covers 8 bases. This CDR3 has 15 residues. The ends lost 4 bases at V and 4 bases at J; junction bases unmatched: 6. Germline V CDR1 and CDR2: SGHRS, YFSETQ. The CDR3 sequence: CASSPPGQDNEKLFF. The CDR3 nucleotides read TGCGCCAGCAGCCCTCCGGGACAGGATAATGAAAAACTGTTTTTT.